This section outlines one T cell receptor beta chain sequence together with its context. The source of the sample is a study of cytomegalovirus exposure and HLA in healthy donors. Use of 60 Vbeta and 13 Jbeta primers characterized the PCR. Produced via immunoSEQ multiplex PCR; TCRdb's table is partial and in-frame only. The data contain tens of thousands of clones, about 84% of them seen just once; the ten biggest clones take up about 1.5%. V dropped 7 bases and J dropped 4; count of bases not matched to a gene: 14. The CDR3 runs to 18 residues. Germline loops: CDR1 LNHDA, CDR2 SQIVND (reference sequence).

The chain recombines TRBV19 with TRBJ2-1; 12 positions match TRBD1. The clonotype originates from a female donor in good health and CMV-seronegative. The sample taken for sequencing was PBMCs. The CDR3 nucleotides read TGTGCCAGTACTAGGGCCCGGGACAGGGGGCCGCGGTACAATGAGCAGTTCTTC. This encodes CASTRARDRGPRYNEQFF.